The rows below give T cell receptor beta chains drawn from one sample of a study of shared clonotypes between healthy human individuals. TCRdb keeps only in-frame clones here, not all; method: immunoSEQ multiplex PCR. The profile shows fewer than 200,000 clones, approximately 61% of them singletons. The sample consisted of memory CD4+ T cells sorted from blood. The receptors originated from a man aged 30-40 years in good health. Each CDR3 is given with its conserved first and last residue. Fields, in order: J gene, D gene, clone size, V gene, CDR3 DNA, CDR3 protein. D genes are given only for firm matches. A clone size is listed for some rows: how often the clone was seen (once, few, many), or a class if it is expanded.

J: TRBJ2-3; D: -; size: -; V: TRBV6-1; DNA: TGTGCCAGCAGCCGGGAGTTTGACACAGATACGCAGTATTTT; CDR3: CASSREFDTDTQYF
J: TRBJ1-1; D: -; size: -; V: TRBV11-1; DNA: TGTGCCAGCAGCTTGGGGAGAGCTTTCTTT; CDR3: CASSLGRAFF
J: TRBJ2-7; D: -; size: -; V: TRBV15; DNA: TGTGCCACCAGCAGAGAGAGGGGTAGAACCTACGAGCAGTACTTC; CDR3: CATSRERGRTYEQYF
J: TRBJ2-1; D: TRBD2; size: -; V: TRBV11-2; DNA: TGTGCCAGCAGCTACACCCTAGCGGGAGGGCCGTACAATGAGCAGTTCTTC; CDR3: CASSYTLAGGPYNEQFF
J: TRBJ2-5; D: -; size: -; V: TRBV2; DNA: TGTGCCAGCAGGGGATATGAGACCCAGTACTTC; CDR3: CASRGYETQYF
J: TRBJ1-5; D: -; size: -; V: TRBV19; DNA: TGTGCCAGTAGTATCAGGGGAGGACGCAATCAGCCCCAGCATTTT; CDR3: CASSIRGGRNQPQHF
J: TRBJ2-7; D: -; size: once; V: TRBV30; DNA: TGTGCCTGGACCAATCTAGGAGAGCAGTACTTC; CDR3: CAWTNLGEQYF
J: TRBJ2-1; D: -; size: -; V: TRBV29-1; DNA: TGCAGCGTTGACAACACCGTGGACAATGAGCAGTTCTTC; CDR3: CSVDNTVDNEQFF
J: TRBJ2-3; D: -; size: -; V: TRBV6-5; DNA: TGTGCCAGCCGGGGGCAGCCCCTAATACAGATACAGTATTTT; CDR3: CASRGQPLIQIQYF
J: TRBJ2-7; D: -; size: few; V: TRBV5-1; DNA: TGCGCCAGCAGGTTAACAGGGACCGAGCAGTACTTC; CDR3: CASRLTGTEQYF
J: TRBJ2-5; D: -; size: -; V: TRBV7-2; DNA: TGTGCCAGCAGCTCGTACCAAGCGGGCCAAGAGACCCAGTACTTC; CDR3: CASSSYQAGQETQYF
J: TRBJ1-5; D: -; size: -; V: TRBV30; DNA: TGTGCCTGGAGTGTACCCGCTCGGGGAGGGGGGGACAATCAGCCCCAGCATTTT; CDR3: CAWSVPARGGGDNQPQHF
J: TRBJ2-5; D: -; size: -; V: TRBV11-1; DNA: TGTGCCAGCAGGGGGACTTCCTCAGGGACCCAGTACTTC; CDR3: CASRGTSSGTQYF
J: TRBJ2-2; D: -; size: -; V: TRBV21-1; DNA: TGTGCCAGCAGCAGGTACGTCGGTAGGGCCGGGGAGCTGTTTTTT; CDR3: CASSRYVGRAGELFF
J: TRBJ1-5; D: -; size: -; V: TRBV18; DNA: TGTGCCAGCTCACTATCGCTGAGCAGAAATAATCAGCCCCAGCATTTT; CDR3: CASSLSLSRNNQPQHF
J: TRBJ1-1; D: -; size: -; V: TRBV30; DNA: TGTGCCTGGAGGTACCCCGAAGCTTTCTTT; CDR3: CAWRYPEAFF
J: TRBJ2-7; D: TRBD2; size: many; V: TRBV7-3; DNA: TGTGCCAGCAGCTTAGATAGCGGGGCGTTGGACGAGCAGTACTTC; CDR3: CASSLDSGALDEQYF
J: TRBJ1-4; D: -; size: -; V: TRBV25-1; DNA: TGTGCCAGCAGTGGAGGTAATGAAAAACTGTTTTTT; CDR3: CASSGGNEKLFF
J: TRBJ1-2; D: -; size: few; V: TRBV28; DNA: TGTGCCAGCAGTCGAGACTATGGCTACACCTTC; CDR3: CASSRDYGYTF
J: TRBJ2-5; D: -; size: -; V: TRBV27; DNA: TGTGCCAGCAGTGCGGGCCGGGGGCGAGAGACCCAGTACTTC; CDR3: CASSAGRGRETQYF
J: TRBJ2-5; D: -; size: -; V: TRBV2; DNA: TGTGCCAGCAGTGGGTCAGGGGTGGAGGACCAGTACTTC; CDR3: CASSGSGVEDQYF
J: TRBJ2-6; D: -; size: -; V: TRBV10-3; DNA: TGTGCCATCAGTGAGTCGGGTTCCCGGGGCTCCGGCTCTGGGGCCAACGTCCTGACTTTC; CDR3: CAISESGSRGSGSGANVLTF
J: TRBJ2-2; D: TRBD2; size: -; V: TRBV5-4; DNA: TGTGCCAGCAGCTTAATAGCGGGATCCGGGGAGCTGTTTTTT; CDR3: CASSLIAGSGELFF
J: TRBJ2-3; D: TRBD2; size: once; V: TRBV7-8; DNA: TGTGCCAGCAGCTTAGAGCGGGGATGGGATACGCAGTATTTT; CDR3: CASSLERGWDTQYF
J: TRBJ2-1; D: -; size: -; V: TRBV19; DNA: TGTGCCAGTAGCCCAAACTCGGCCGACACGTCGCAGTTCTTC; CDR3: CASSPNSADTSQFF
J: TRBJ2-2; D: TRBD2; size: -; V: TRBV29-1; DNA: TGCAGCGTCAGCGGGAGGCCCGGGGAGCTGTTTTTT; CDR3: CSVSGRPGELFF
J: TRBJ1-1; D: -; size: -; V: TRBV9; DNA: TGTGCCAGCAGCGTAGGTCCCCCGACCGCCATGAACACTGAAGCTTTCTTT; CDR3: CASSVGPPTAMNTEAFF
J: TRBJ2-3; D: -; size: -; V: TRBV5-1; DNA: TGCGCCAGCAGCTTGGAAGGACAGAGGGGGACAGATACGCAGTATTTT; CDR3: CASSLEGQRGTDTQYF
J: TRBJ1-2; D: -; size: -; V: TRBV9; DNA: TGTGCCAGCAGCGTTGATAATGCGAGGGGAAGCTATGGCTACACCTTC; CDR3: CASSVDNARGSYGYTF
J: TRBJ2-1; D: TRBD2; size: -; V: TRBV27; DNA: TGTGCCAGCAGTCCTCTTTCTAGCGGGAGAGCCTACAATGAGCAGTTCTTC; CDR3: CASSPLSSGRAYNEQFF
J: TRBJ1-5; D: -; size: -; V: TRBV30; DNA: TGTGCCTGGAGTGTATGGGGGAATCAGCCCCAGCATTTT; CDR3: CAWSVWGNQPQHF
J: TRBJ2-7; D: TRBD2; size: -; V: TRBV10-1; DNA: TGCGCCAGCAGTCCGAGCGGGAGCCCTACCTACGAGCAGTACTTC; CDR3: CASSPSGSPTYEQYF
J: TRBJ2-5; D: -; size: -; V: TRBV7-6; DNA: TGTGCCAGCAGCCCTACACTACTAAGAGAGACCCAGTACTTC; CDR3: CASSPTLLRETQYF
J: TRBJ1-5; D: -; size: -; V: TRBV6-1; DNA: TGTGCCAGCAGTGAACCCCTCCCCTGGAGCAATCAGCCCCAGCATTTT; CDR3: CASSEPLPWSNQPQHF
J: TRBJ2-7; D: -; size: -; V: TRBV2; DNA: TGTGCCAGCAGTGGAGGGGTTTCTTACGAGCAGTACTTC; CDR3: CASSGGVSYEQYF
J: TRBJ2-5; D: -; size: -; V: TRBV11-2; DNA: TGTGCCAGCAGCTTGGGCTATCAAGAGACCCAGTACTTC; CDR3: CASSLGYQETQYF
J: TRBJ1-1; D: -; size: -; V: TRBV7-2; DNA: TGTGCCAGCAGCTTAGCTCTGGGAAACACTGAAGCTTTCTTT; CDR3: CASSLALGNTEAFF
J: TRBJ2-4; D: -; size: -; V: TRBV28; DNA: TGTGCCAGCAGTGTGGGAGACTTGGAGTACTTC; CDR3: CASSVGDLEYF
J: TRBJ2-1; D: -; size: -; V: TRBV4-3; DNA: TGCGCCAGCAGCCAAGGGGGCTACTACAATGAGCAGTTCTTC; CDR3: CASSQGGYYNEQFF
J: TRBJ2-7; D: -; size: once; V: TRBV5-8; DNA: TGTGCCAGCAGCCGAGCCGGACAACCCTACGAGCAGTACTTC; CDR3: CASSRAGQPYEQYF
J: TRBJ2-7; D: TRBD2; size: -; V: TRBV6-6; DNA: TGTGCCAGCAGTATGACTAGCGGAGAGCAGTACTTC; CDR3: CASSMTSGEQYF
J: TRBJ1-1; D: -; size: once; V: TRBV6-6; DNA: TGTGCCAGCAGGGTTCTGACCGGGAACGGGGAAGCTTTCTTT; CDR3: CASRVLTGNGEAFF
J: TRBJ2-3; D: TRBD2; size: -; V: TRBV28; DNA: TGTGCCAGCGTGAGCGGGAGATCGGATACGCAGTATTTT; CDR3: CASVSGRSDTQYF
J: TRBJ1-4; D: -; size: once; V: TRBV7-2; DNA: TGTGCCAGCAGCGCTGGGGGCGCTACTAATGAAAAACTGTTTTTT; CDR3: CASSAGGATNEKLFF
J: TRBJ2-5; D: -; size: -; V: TRBV5-4; DNA: TGTGCCAGCAGCCAATGGGGGATAAGGTGGGAGACCCAGTACTTC; CDR3: CASSQWGIRWETQYF
J: TRBJ1-1; D: -; size: few; V: TRBV11-2; DNA: TGTGCCAGCAGCTTAGTAGGCAGGGTGACGAACACTGAAGCTTTCTTT; CDR3: CASSLVGRVTNTEAFF
J: TRBJ2-5; D: TRBD1; size: -; V: TRBV7-8; DNA: TGTGCCAGCAGCCTCAGGGGACAGGGGGTTATTTTAATAGAGACCCAGTACTTC; CDR3: CASSLRGQGVILIETQYF